The entry that follows covers one T cell receptor beta chain sequence. Its antigen is not known. Survey-level resolution applied to immunoSEQ assay v3.0. Profiling relied on immunoSEQ multiplex PCR, and the TCRdb table lists in-frame clones only, not all of them. The table includes over 40,000 clones, about 95% detected once. The length of the CDR3 is 14 residues. V was trimmed by 6 bases and J by 4 bases, leaving 10 bases between them. The germline gives CDR1 LNHDA, CDR2 SQIVND (reference sequence). This specimen belongs to a study of long-term antiretroviral therapy in people with HIV. Findings and caveats of the study: Controls exceeded HIV repertoires in CDR3 length range.

Sample: unsorted PBMCs, taken 9 to 9.5 years after starting antiretroviral therapy. V gene TRBV19 combines with J gene TRBJ2-6, with a possible D match to TRBD1 (6 bases). This receptor was identified in a man aged 25 to 40 with HIV. The CDR3 sequence is CASSQGYGANVLTF. The CDR3 nucleotides are TGTGCCAGTAGCCAGGGGTACGGGGCCAACGTCCTGACTTTC.